The 28 T cell receptor beta chains in this list originate from one sample, sequenced in a study of identifying expanded T cells in peripheral blood (dated by TCRdb to between 2018 and 2021). The library was built by means of the immunoSEQ multiplex PCR assay. TCRdb took this table from immuneACCESS and kept in-frame rearrangements with V and J called. Such tables lack part of the clones; where checked against another copy, unresolved V genes explain under half of the gap, and the rest is unexplained. The sample contains under 100,000 clones, approximately 81% of them found a single time. Of the sample, around 4.5% falls within the top ten clones. The specimen was blood. These receptors originate from a person aged 18 to 75 in good health.

The chain combines TRBV27 with TRBJ1-5; TRBD1 might be the D (5 bases). This CDR3 contains 15 residues. Between the trimmed V and J ends, which lost 8 bases and 6 bases, there was a span of 20 bases. Germline CDR1 reads MNHEY; CDR2 reads SMNVEV (reference sequence). The CDR3 DNA reads as TGTGCCAGCGCTTCCGCGTGGGGGGTGGCTCAGCCCCAGCATTTT. Its protein is CASASAWGVAQPQHF.

V gene TRBV19 combines with J gene TRBJ1-5; 7 positions match TRBD1. Germline loops: CDR1 LNHDA, CDR2 SQIVND (reference sequence). The CDR3 totals 14 residues. Losses at the gene ends were 5 bases for V and 2 bases for J; bases not matched to a gene: 3. CDR3 residues: CASSGTVGNQPQHF. CDR3 DNA: TGTGCCAGTAGTGGGACAGTAGGCAATCAGCCCCAGCATTTT.

This sequence joins TRBV30 and TRBJ1-1, with 7 bases identical to TRBD1. This CDR3 spans 17 amino acids. Germline V gene data show CDR1 as GTSNPN and CDR2 as SVGIG (reference sequence). After removal of 0 bases from V and 6 bases from J, the junction contained 16 bases not matched to a gene. The CDR3 region has the DNA TGTGCCTGGAGTGTACGACTTTTTGGCAGGGGGGACGCTGAAGCTTTCTTT. Translated: CAWSVRLFGRGDAEAFF.

This sequence joins TRBV30 and TRBJ1-2, with D perhaps matching TRBD1 (5 bases). The V and J ends lost 7 bases and 8 bases respectively, with 17 bases between them. CDR3 length: 12 amino acids. Germline V CDR1 and CDR2: GTSNPN, SVGIG (reference sequence). CDR3 in amino acids: CASTGTGAGYTF. Here the CDR3 DNA reads TGTGCCTCGACTGGGACCGGAGCGGGCTACACCTTC. Combining the CDR3 with reference TRBV30 and TRBJ1-2 gives the whole variable domain SQTIHQWPATLVQPVGSPLSLECTVEGTSNPNLYWYRQAAGRGLQLLFYSVGIGQISSEVPQNLSASRPQDRQFILSSKKLLLSDSGFYLCASTGTGAGYTFGSGTRLTVV.

This sequence joins TRBV10-3 and TRBJ2-1; D call uncertain. Per germline, CDR1 ENHRY and CDR2 SYGVKD. V lost 0 bases, J lost 4 bases, and 4 bases lay in between. This CDR3 spans 13 amino acids. CDR3 bases: TGTGCCATCAGTGAGTCTGATTACAATGAGCAGTTCTTC. Translated: CAISESDYNEQFF.

This chain uses TRBV7-9 with TRBJ2-5; D remains unclear. CDR3 length: 14 residues. Per the germline V gene, CDR1 is SEHNR and CDR2 is FQNEAQ (reference sequence). Deletions cut 1 base from V and 3 bases from J, with 9 bases between. The CDR3 nucleotides are TGTGCCAGCAGCTTAGATTTTATTGAAGAGACCCAGTACTTC. Translated: CASSLDFIEETQYF. The variable domain in full, with the rest retrieved from reference TRBV7-9 and TRBJ2-5, is DTGVSQNPRHKITKRGQNVTFRCDPISEHNRLYWYRQTLGQGPEFLTYFQNEAQLEKSRLLSDRFSAERPKGSFSTLEIQRTEQGDSAMYLCASSLDFIEETQYFGPGTRLLVL.

The V gene is TRBV29-1, the J gene TRBJ1-6; D unclear. V was pared by 5 bases and J by 1 base, with 9 bases between. The CDR3 is 14 amino acids. CDR1 and CDR2 (germline): SQVTM, ANQGSEA. This chain's CDR3 is CSVRNGSYNSPLHF. The DNA of the CDR3 is TGCAGCGTTCGTAACGGGTCCTATAATTCACCCCTCCACTTT.

This clone was recorded once. The rearrangement uses TRBV19 and TRBJ1-2; possible D gene TRBD1, 5 bases. Germline-derived CDR1 and CDR2 are LNHDA and SQIVND (reference sequence). Trimming removed 6 bases at V and 3 bases at J, with 11 bases between. This CDR3 contains 13 residues. The CDR3 reads CASRRGADYGYTF. CDR3 in DNA: TGTGCCAGTAGGAGGGGCGCCGACTATGGCTACACCTTC.

This clone was seen more than once but under ten times. This chain joins TRBV18 and TRBJ2-7, with D possibly being TRBD1 (5 bases). Germline CDR1 reads KGHSH; CDR2 reads LQKENI. This CDR3 contains 13 residues. V was cut by 8 bases and J by 4 bases, with 15 bases left in between. DNA for the CDR3: TGTGCCAGCCGAGATATCGACAGATACGAGCAGTACTTC. Translated: CASRDIDRYEQYF.

V gene TRBV11-3 combines with J gene TRBJ1-1; D unresolved. Between the trimmed V and J ends, which lost 1 base and 11 bases, there was a span of 11 bases. The germline V gene encodes CDR1 SGHNT and CDR2 YENEEA. The CDR3 totals 12 residues. This chain's CDR3 is CASSLVSSGAFF. Here the CDR3 DNA reads TGTGCCAGCAGCTTAGTTTCGTCTGGGGCTTTCTTT.

The rearrangement links TRBV2 to TRBJ1-1; D is ambiguous. Germline CDR1 is SNHLY and CDR2 is FYNNEI. The V and J ends lost 10 bases and 1 base respectively, with 28 bases between them. CDR3 length: 18 amino acids. CDR3 nucleotides: TGTGCCACCCCGAGAGGGATCCGAATCTCCACCCAGAACACTGAAGCTTTCTTT. Its protein product is CATPRGIRISTQNTEAFF. The variable domain in full, completed from reference TRBV2 and TRBJ1-1, reads EPEVTQTPSHQVTQMGQEVILRCVPISNHLYFYWYRQILGQKVEFLVSFYNNEISEKSEIFDDQFSVERPDGSNFTLKIRSTKLEDSAMYFCATPRGIRISTQNTEAFFGQGTRLTVV.

This chain links TRBV5-1 with TRBJ2-3; D ambiguous. CDR1 and CDR2 from the germline V gene are SGHRS and YFSETQ. V was shortened by 0 bases and J by 0 bases, with 2 bases between the two germline ends. The CDR3 loop spans 13 amino acids. CDR3 sequence (DNA): TGCGCCAGCAGCTTGGACAGCACAGATACGCAGTATTTT. Translation gives CASSLDSTDTQYF.

A few counts support this clone. This chain joins TRBV7-3 and TRBJ1-6; the D is unclear. Trimming stripped 3 bases from V and 0 bases from J, with 3 bases between. This CDR3 comprises 14 residues. Germline CDR1 is SGHTA and CDR2 is FQGTGA. CDR3 region: CASSLGSYNSPLHF. Here the CDR3 DNA reads TGTGCCAGCAGCTTGGGCTCCTATAATTCACCCCTCCACTTT. Supplemented by reference TRBV7-3 and TRBJ1-6, the full variable domain reads GAGVSQTPSNKVTEKGKYVELRCDPISGHTALYWYRQSLGQGPEFLIYFQGTGAADDSGLPNDRFFAVRPEGSVSTLKIQRTERGDSAVYLCASSLGSYNSPLHFGNGTRLTVT.

This clone was seen a handful of times. This rearrangement joins TRBV18 to TRBJ2-3, with no clear D. This CDR3 spans 14 amino acids. CDR1 KGHSH and CDR2 LQKENI come from the germline V gene. V lost 8 bases and J lost 6, with 18 bases in between. This chain's CDR3 is CASTSKFSADTQYF. The DNA of the CDR3 is TGTGCCAGCACCTCCAAATTCTCTGCGGATACGCAGTATTTT.

V gene TRBV7-3 combines with J gene TRBJ2-1; 7 nucleotides align to TRBD1. The V and J ends lost 5 bases and 7 bases, in that order; junction bases with no gene match: 5. The CDR3 totals 13 residues. Germline values: CDR1 SGHTA, CDR2 FQGTGA. CDR3 protein: CASSLTGLNEQFF. The CDR3 DNA sequence: TGTGCCAGCAGCCTGACAGGGCTGAATGAGCAGTTCTTC.

This clone was picked up one time. V gene TRBV5-6 combines with J gene TRBJ1-1, with D perhaps matching TRBD1 (5 bases). Germline V gene lookup returns CDR1 SGHDT and CDR2 YYEEEE. Trimming took off 6 bases at V and 1 base at J, with 13 bases between the two ends. The CDR3 contains 14 residues. CDR3 sequence reads: CASTWGRKNTEAFF. The CDR3, as DNA: TGTGCCAGCACCTGGGGACGGAAGAACACTGAAGCTTTCTTT.

The chain couples TRBV7-9 to TRBJ1-1; no firm D call. The CDR3 length is 12 residues. CDR1 is SEHNR and CDR2 is FQNEAQ in the germline V gene (reference sequence). Trimming stripped 1 base from V and 4 bases from J, with 4 bases between. The CDR3 region is CASSLVSTEAFF. CDR3 nucleotide sequence: TGTGCCAGCAGCTTAGTTAGCACTGAAGCTTTCTTT.

This clone has only a few counts. This chain connects TRBV2 to TRBJ2-1; 8 bases align to TRBD1. The CDR3 extends over 15 amino acids. J lost 2 bases, V lost 6 bases, and 6 bases had no gene match. Germline assignment: CDR1 SNHLY and CDR2 FYNNEI. The CDR3 region is CASRESGGAYNEQFF. The CDR3 DNA is TGTGCCAGCAGAGAATCAGGGGGCGCCTACAATGAGCAGTTCTTC. Full variable domain (remainder filled in from reference TRBV2 and TRBJ2-1): EPEVTQTPSHQVTQMGQEVILRCVPISNHLYFYWYRQILGQKVEFLVSFYNNEISEKSEIFDDQFSVERPDGSNFTLKIRSTKLEDSAMYFCASRESGGAYNEQFFGPGTRLTVL.

The V and J genes are TRBV25-1 and TRBJ1-2, with D uncertain. The CDR3 runs to 13 residues. Germline V gene lookup returns CDR1 MGHDK and CDR2 SYGVNS. With 5 bases removed from V and 1 base from J, the gap between germline ends came to 8 bases. CDR3 amino acids: CASSKPNNYGYTF. The DNA for the CDR3 is TGTGCCAGCAGTAAGCCGAATAACTATGGCTACACCTTC.

The chain employs TRBV19 and TRBJ2-1; 7 positions match TRBD1. This CDR3 has 14 residues. J was trimmed by 3 bases and V by 7 bases; bases with no gene match: 6. Germline V gene lookup returns CDR1 LNHDA and CDR2 SQIVND (reference sequence). The CDR3 bases are TGTGCCAGTACCGGGACAGTAAGCTACAATGAGCAGTTCTTC. As protein: CASTGTVSYNEQFF.

V usage is TRBV6-5 and J usage is TRBJ2-7; 9 positions agree with TRBD1. Germline V gene sequence: CDR1 MNHEY, CDR2 SVGAGI. This CDR3 comprises 13 residues. V shed 6 bases, J shed 11 bases, and the junction held 11 bases outside the gene matches. CDR3 in DNA: TGTGCCAGCAGGGGGACAGGGAGCCGGCGGGAGTACTTC. It is translated as CASRGTGSRREYF.

The chain carries TRBV7-9 and TRBJ2-1; D not resolved. Looked up from germline, CDR1 is SEHNR and CDR2 is FQNEAQ (reference sequence). The CDR3 has 12 amino acids. Trimming pared 2 bases from V and 5 bases from J, leaving 4 bases between. The CDR3 loop is CASSLQNNEQFF. CDR3 DNA: TGTGCCAGCAGCTTACAGAACAATGAGCAGTTCTTC.

V is TRBV5-1 and J is TRBJ2-2; the D is unclear. V was pared by 0 bases and J by 4 bases, with 7 bases between. The germline V gene encodes CDR1 SGHRS and CDR2 YFSETQ. The CDR3 consists of 14 residues. The CDR3 DNA follows: TGCGCCAGCAGCTTGGGCGGTAGCACCGGGGAGCTGTTTTTT. Protein: CASSLGGSTGELFF.

This clone was observed a single time. This chain uses TRBV5-1 with TRBJ2-1, with 9 bases matching TRBD1. V lost 4 bases, J lost 6 bases, and 29 bases stayed unmatched. The V gene's germline CDR1 is SGHRS and CDR2 YFSETQ. This CDR3 contains 22 residues. CDR3: CASSLPPPYQPTRDRVRNEQFF. The CDR3 DNA reads TGCGCCAGCAGCCTACCACCCCCCTACCAGCCCACTCGGGACAGGGTCCGCAATGAGCAGTTCTTC.

This sequence joins TRBV6-4 and TRBJ1-2, with D perhaps matching TRBD1 (5 bases). Germline CDR1 and CDR2: MRHNA and SNTAGT. This CDR3 has 15 residues. V lost 6 bases and J 3 bases, leaving 17 bases between the germline ends. The CDR3: CASSPNPMGDYGYTF. The CDR3 DNA reads as TGTGCCAGCAGCCCCAACCCCATGGGGGACTATGGCTACACCTTC.

The gene calls are TRBV2 and TRBJ1-1; D possibly corresponds to TRBD1 (5 bases). The germline CDR1 and CDR2 sequences are SNHLY and FYNNEI. V lost 8 bases, J lost 0 bases, and 16 bases lay in between. This CDR3 contains 15 residues. CDR3 loop: CASQSSRAVNTEAFF. Here the CDR3 DNA reads TGTGCCAGCCAGTCCAGCAGGGCAGTGAACACTGAAGCTTTCTTT.

The CDR3 is CASSVGPGTGVTYNSPLHF. The CDR3 nucleotides read TGTGCCAGCAGCGTGGGGCCCGGGACAGGGGTCACCTATAATTCACCCCTCCACTTT. This chain links TRBV9 with TRBJ1-6, with 10 bases lining up with TRBD1. V lost 2 bases and J lost 2; bases outside the gene matches: 10. The germline CDR1 and CDR2 sequences are SGDLS and YYNGEE. The CDR3 runs 19 residues.

In this sample, this clone turned up once. J is TRBJ1-5 and V is TRBV10-3; a possible D gene is TRBD1 (5 bases). CDR3 length equals 16 residues. Germline values: CDR1 ENHRY, CDR2 SYGVKD. The ends were cut back, 4 bases at V and 0 bases at J, with 13 bases in the middle. In DNA form, the CDR3 reads TGTGCCATCAGTGGTGACCGGGGGTTTAGCAATCAGCCCCAGCATTTT. It translates to CAISGDRGFSNQPQHF.